These 27 T cell receptor beta chains originate from one sample sequenced in a study of cytomegalovirus exposure and HLA in healthy donors. PCR amplification relied on 60 Vbeta primers (plus 13 Jbeta primers). Profiled with immunoSEQ multiplex PCR; TCRdb holds only in-frame clones, not every one. Seen here are about 140,000 clones, around 80% observed once, and the top ten hold around 5%. Source material: PBMCs. These receptors were obtained from a male donor in good health and CMV-seronegative.

The genes are TRBV10-3 and TRBJ1-2; TRBD1 might be the D (6 bases). The V gene's germline CDR1 is ENHRY and CDR2 SYGVKD. The CDR3 has 13 amino acids. Trimming stripped 10 bases from V and 6 bases from J, with 18 bases between. This CDR3 is CATREPGDDGYTF. Written as DNA, the CDR3 is TGTGCCACCAGGGAACCAGGGGATGATGGCTACACCTTC.

This chain links TRBV10-3 with TRBJ2-1, with a tentative D call TRBD1 (5 bases). Germline V lookup: CDR1 ENHRY, CDR2 SYGVKD. The CDR3 runs to 15 residues. The V end lost 3 bases, the J end lost 7 bases, and 16 bases lay between the germline ends. CDR3 nucleotide sequence: TGTGCCATCAGTGAATATGACAGTTTCAGGAATGAGCAGTTCTTC. It is translated as CAISEYDSFRNEQFF.

The chain links TRBV27 to TRBJ2-7; TRBD1 agrees at 7 bases. The germline gives CDR1 MNHEY, CDR2 SMNVEV (reference sequence). This CDR3 is built from 14 residues. The J segment lost 3 bases and the V segment lost 3 bases, leaving 5 bases of the junction unmatched. The CDR3 region is CASSFDRVGYEQYF. CDR3 in DNA: TGTGCCAGCAGTTTCGACAGGGTTGGCTACGAGCAGTACTTC.

This clone was recorded only once. The chain uses TRBV2 and TRBJ1-5, with D tentatively TRBD1 (5 bases). Per germline, CDR1 SNHLY and CDR2 FYNNEI. The CDR3 is made up of 17 amino acids. Trimming removed 0 bases from V and 10 bases from J, with 22 bases in between. The chain's CDR3 is CASSEALSGGPGTPQHF. CDR3 coding DNA: TGTGCCAGCAGTGAAGCGCTTTCAGGTGGACCTGGGACTCCCCAGCATTTT.

J is TRBJ1-3 and V is TRBV1; no check of the table's D call, TRBD1, against the DNA was made. TRBV1 is a pseudogene. The CDR3 runs to 23 residues. CDR3 residues: CTSSQDQPPGTGDPYPSGNTIYF. The CDR3, as DNA: TGCACCAGCAGCCAAGATCAACCCCCCGGGACAGGGGATCCCTACCCCTCTGGAAACACCATATATTTT.

This rearrangement joins TRBV7-9 to TRBJ2-1, with 10 bases matching TRBD2. Germline values: CDR1 SEHNR, CDR2 FQNEAQ (reference sequence). The CDR3 extends over 15 amino acids. The J segment lost 6 bases and the V segment lost 5 bases, leaving 7 bases of the junction unmatched. The CDR3 DNA reads as TGTGCCAGCAGCCAACTTACTAGCGGGGCCAATGAGCAGTTCTTC. Protein: CASSQLTSGANEQFF.

The gene calls are TRBV11-2 and TRBJ2-3; a weak D match, TRBD1 (6 bases). Looked up from germline, CDR1 is SGHAT and CDR2 is FQNNGV. Trimming removed 5 bases from V and 0 bases from J, with 12 bases in between. The CDR3 has 15 amino acids. The CDR3 sequence: CASSLRGPSTDTQYF. Written as DNA, the CDR3 is TGTGCCAGCAGCCTCAGGGGCCCTAGCACAGATACGCAGTATTTT. Combining the CDR3 with reference TRBV11-2 and TRBJ2-3 gives the whole variable domain EAGVAQSPRYKIIEKRQSVAFWCNPISGHATLYWYQQILGQGPKLLIQFQNNGVVDDSQLPKDRFSAERLKGVDSTLKIQPAKLEDSAVYLCASSLRGPSTDTQYFGPGTRLTVL.

The chain uses TRBV18 and TRBJ1-2, with TRBD1 matching over 7 bases. Germline V CDR1 and CDR2: KGHSH, LQKENI. J lost 6 bases, V lost 3 bases, and 7 bases had no gene match. This CDR3 region has 14 residues. In DNA form, the CDR3 reads TGTGCCAGCTCACCTCCGGACAGGCTGAATGGCTACACCTTC. Translation gives CASSPPDRLNGYTF.

This clone showed up just once. This chain uses TRBV9 with TRBJ2-1, with 8 bases lining up with TRBD1. The CDR3 consists of 15 residues. CDR1 is SGDLS, CDR2 YYNGEE, per germline. The trim removed 3 bases at V and 6 bases at J, leaving 8 bases unmatched. Here the CDR3 reads CASSAGQGPLNEQFF. CDR3 bases: TGTGCCAGCAGCGCAGGACAGGGTCCGCTCAATGAGCAGTTCTTC.

This clone was recorded many times. The chain has TRBV20-1 and TRBJ1-1; D ambiguous. Per germline, CDR1 DFQATT and CDR2 SNEGSKA (reference sequence). CDR3 length: 10 amino acids. Between the trimmed V and J ends, which lost 1 base and 11 bases, there was a span of 8 bases. Written as DNA, the CDR3 is TGCAGTGCTAGAGGCGGAAGGGCTTTCTTT. It yields the protein CSARGGRAFF.

This clone was counted only a few times. Other DNA variants within this sample encode the same CDR3. V and J are TRBV7-2 and TRBJ1-1, with TRBD1 as a possible D gene (5 bases). The CDR3 is 14 residues long. CDR1 and CDR2 (germline): SGHTA, FQGNSA. Trimming cost V 3 bases and J 1 base, with 9 bases left between them. Written as DNA, the CDR3 is TGTGCCAGCAGCTTTCGGCAGGGGAACACTGAAGCTTTCTTT. Protein sequence: CASSFRQGNTEAFF.

The chain combines TRBV18 with TRBJ1-6; D is unclear. The V end lost 2 bases, the J end lost 9 bases, and 14 bases lay between the germline ends. From germline, CDR1 is KGHSH and CDR2 LQKENI. The CDR3 loop spans 15 amino acids. The CDR3: CASSPNGGEGSPLHF. Here the CDR3 DNA reads TGTGCCAGCTCACCAAATGGCGGGGAGGGTTCACCCCTCCACTTT.

A few counts support this clone. The V call is TRBV7-2, the J call TRBJ2-1; perhaps TRBD2 as D (6 bases). The CDR3 loop spans 12 amino acids. CDR1 is SGHTA, CDR2 FQGNSA, per germline. Trimming left V 8 bases short and J 9 bases short, with 14 bases between. CDR3 DNA sequence: TGTGCCAGCGGGAGGAGTTTTGGTGAGCAGTTCTTC. Its translation: CASGRSFGEQFF.

This clone was recorded once. The gene calls are TRBV5-4 and TRBJ2-1; the match to TRBD2 covers 10 bases. From germline, CDR1 is SGHNT and CDR2 YYREEE (reference sequence). The V segment lost 0 bases and the J segment 4 bases; nucleotides outside the gene matches: 16. This CDR3 is 20 amino acids long. This CDR3 is CASSLVKLSGLAVPYNEQFF. The CDR3 DNA is TGTGCCAGCAGCTTGGTGAAGTTAAGCGGACTAGCGGTTCCTTACAATGAGCAGTTCTTC.

This clone was picked up a small number of times. The rearrangement uses TRBV28 and TRBJ1-1; 8 positions match TRBD1. J gave up 11 bases and V 4 bases, and 3 bases lay outside the gene matches. This CDR3 contains 11 residues. Germline V gene sequence: CDR1 MDHEN, CDR2 SYDVKM. CDR3 protein: CASSYRDRAFF. DNA for the CDR3: TGTGCCAGCAGTTATCGGGACAGGGCTTTCTTT.

The CDR3 spells CASSVGQSYGYTF. For the CDR3, the DNA is TGTGCCAGCAGCGTCGGACAGTCCTATGGCTACACCTTC. The V gene is TRBV5-6, the J gene TRBJ1-2; D might be TRBD1 (6 bases). With 4 bases removed from V and 4 bases from J, the gap between germline ends came to 11 bases. Per the germline V gene, CDR1 is SGHDT and CDR2 is YYEEEE. This CDR3 contains 13 residues.

This clone showed up just a few times. V is TRBV30 and J is TRBJ2-7; 7 bases map to TRBD1. Germline CDR1 and CDR2: GTSNPN and SVGIG (reference sequence). The J segment lost 3 bases and the V segment lost 0 bases, leaving 5 bases of the junction unmatched. This CDR3 has 14 amino acids. CDR3: CAWSVETGLYEQYF. CDR3 nucleotide sequence: TGTGCCTGGAGTGTGGAGACAGGGCTCTACGAGCAGTACTTC.

This clone was seen just once. The chain links TRBV5-4 to TRBJ2-2; the D gene is possibly TRBD2 (5 bases). The CDR3 sequence is 13 residues long. Trimming shortened V by 2 bases and J by 8 bases, and 10 bases separated the two germline ends. The germline V gene encodes CDR1 SGHNT and CDR2 YYREEE (reference sequence). The CDR3 here is CASSFGGEGELFF. The CDR3 coding sequence is TGTGCCAGCAGCTTCGGTGGGGAGGGGGAGCTGTTTTTT.

V is TRBV28 and J is TRBJ1-6; possibly TRBD1 for D (6 bases). Between the trimmed V and J ends, which lost 3 bases and 9 bases, there was a span of 15 bases. CDR1 and CDR2 from the germline V gene are MDHEN and SYDVKM. This CDR3 is 15 amino acids long. In DNA form, the CDR3 reads TGTGCCAGCAGTTTTTCGGGGGGCCGTAGTTCACCCCTCCACTTT. Amino acid sequence: CASSFSGGRSSPLHF.

This chain connects TRBV7-9 to TRBJ1-3; no firm D call. The ends were cut back, 5 bases at V and 4 bases at J, with 15 bases in the middle. Looked up from germline, CDR1 is SEHNR and CDR2 is FQNEAQ (reference sequence). There are 15 residues in the CDR3. CDR3 sequence: CASSHNPGGGNTIYF. In nucleotides, the CDR3 is TGTGCCAGCAGCCATAACCCGGGAGGAGGAAACACCATATATTTT.

The chain uses TRBV7-2 and TRBJ2-7; D might be TRBD2 (5 bases). The CDR3 runs to 11 residues. V lost 5 bases and J 6 bases, leaving 8 bases between the germline ends. In germline, CDR1 is SGHTA, CDR2 FQGNSA. The CDR3 sequence: CASSRAGEQYF. DNA for the CDR3: TGTGCCAGCAGCCGGGCGGGCGAGCAGTACTTC.

The chain combines TRBV9 with TRBJ1-4; D possibly corresponds to TRBD1 (6 bases). Trimming shortened V by 0 bases and J by 8 bases, and 14 bases separated the two germline ends. The CDR3 has 15 amino acids. The germline V gene has CDR1 SGDLS and CDR2 YYNGEE. The CDR3 bases are TGTGCCAGCAGCGTAGAAGGCCTAGGGGGAGAAAAACTGTTTTTT. The encoded protein is CASSVEGLGGEKLFF.

The chain combines TRBV7-3 with TRBJ2-3; 8 positions agree with TRBD2. The germline V gene has CDR1 SGHTA and CDR2 FQGTGA. This CDR3 has 15 amino acids. With 2 bases clipped from V and 6 bases from J, the junction kept 7 bases outside the gene matches. CDR3 coding DNA: TGTGCCAGCAGCTTATCCCGGGGGGGCATGGATACGCAGTATTTT. This encodes CASSLSRGGMDTQYF. The variable domain in full, completed from reference TRBV7-3 and TRBJ2-3, reads GAGVSQTPSNKVTEKGKYVELRCDPISGHTALYWYRQSLGQGPEFLIYFQGTGAADDSGLPNDRFFAVRPEGSVSTLKIQRTERGDSAVYLCASSLSRGGMDTQYFGPGTRLTVL.

The gene calls are TRBV7-2 and TRBJ1-4; possibly TRBD1 for D (5 bases). Germline V gives CDR1 SGHTA, CDR2 FQGNSA. CDR3 length: 13 amino acids. V was trimmed by 1 base and J by 13 bases, leaving 13 bases between them. The CDR3 region is CASSLDWQGRLFF. In DNA form, the CDR3 reads TGTGCCAGCAGCTTAGATTGGCAGGGAAGACTGTTTTTT.

A few counts support this clone. The chain uses TRBV2 and TRBJ2-3; D might be TRBD1 (6 bases). CDR3 size: 15 residues. Germline V gene data show CDR1 as SNHLY and CDR2 as FYNNEI. V was clipped by 4 bases and J by 3 bases, with 14 bases between them. CDR3 sequence reads: CASSGPQGTTDTQYF. CDR3 DNA: TGTGCCAGCAGTGGACCCCAGGGGACGACAGATACGCAGTATTTT.

This clone showed up just once. V and J are TRBV5-6 and TRBJ1-4; TRBD1 agrees at 7 bases. After removal of 1 base from V and 2 bases from J, the junction contained 5 bases not matched to a gene. This CDR3 comprises 16 residues. From germline, CDR1 is SGHDT and CDR2 YYEEEE. In DNA form, the CDR3 reads TGTGCCAGCAGCTTGACAGGGGTTGTTACTAATGAAAAACTGTTTTTT. Its translation is CASSLTGVVTNEKLFF.

This rearrangement joins TRBV4-3 to TRBJ1-2, with D tentatively TRBD1 (5 bases). The length of the CDR3 is 13 residues. Germline V lookup: CDR1 LGHNA, CDR2 YSLEER. Between the trimmed V and J ends, which lost 2 bases and 6 bases, there was a span of 10 bases. CDR3 nucleotide sequence: TGCGCCAGCAGCCAATACCCAGGGAATGGCTACACCTTC. Its protein product is CASSQYPGNGYTF.